The 10 T cell receptor beta chains reported below all come from one sample, sequenced in a study of blood T cell repertoires in COVID-19. Using immunoSEQ multiplex PCR, the repertoire was profiled, and TCRdb retains in-frame clones only, with some absent. The repertoire holds a few hundred thousand clones, approximately 87% seen once, with over 1.5% in the top ten. Input material: PBMCs or T cells enriched from blood (not recorded which). These receptors came from a woman aged 35 to 49 who had recovered from COVID-19.

V and J are TRBV7-8 and TRBJ1-2, with TRBD1 as a possible D gene (6 bases). Germline values: CDR1 SGHVS, CDR2 FQNEAQ. V lost 5 bases, J lost 2 bases, and 12 bases lay in between. The length of the CDR3 is 14 residues. This CDR3 reads CASSKTGINYGYTF. CDR3 sequence (DNA): TGTGCCAGCAGCAAAACAGGGATCAACTATGGCTACACCTTC. The complete variable domain, with remaining parts taken from reference TRBV7-8 and TRBJ1-2, reads GAGVSQSPRYKVAKRGQDVALRCDPISGHVSLFWYQQALGQGPEFLTYFQNEAQLDKSGLPSDRFFAERPEGSVSTLKIQRTQQEDSAVYLCASSKTGINYGYTFGSGTRLTVV.

V usage is TRBV3-1 (or the pseudogene TRBV3-2) and J usage is TRBJ2-3, with TRBD2 matching 8 bases. CDR1 and CDR2 from the germline V gene are LGHDT and YNNKEL (reference sequence). This CDR3 contains 16 residues. The V gene end was trimmed by 2 bases and the J gene end by 1 base; junction bases not matched to a gene: 5. In nucleotides, the CDR3 is TGTGCCAGCAGCCAATTCACGGGGGGGGGCACAGATACGCAGTATTTT. Translation: CASSQFTGGGTDTQYF.

This clone was picked up a small number of times. V is TRBV3-1 (or the pseudogene TRBV3-2) and J is TRBJ2-5; 9 bases line up with TRBD2. Looked up from germline, CDR1 is LGHDT and CDR2 is YNNKEL (reference sequence). V was pared by 3 bases and J by 1 base, with 3 bases of the junction left unmatched. This CDR3 is 15 amino acids long. Here the CDR3 reads CASSHSGSRQETQYF. The CDR3 region has the DNA TGTGCCAGCAGCCATAGCGGGAGTCGCCAAGAGACCCAGTACTTC.

The genes are TRBV7-6 and TRBJ2-3, with TRBD1 matching over 7 bases. In germline, CDR1 is SGHVS, CDR2 FNYEAQ. The junction had 6 bases not matched to a gene; V was cut back by 4 bases and J by 2 bases. There are 15 residues in the CDR3. The CDR3 DNA follows: TGTGCCAGCAGCTCCGACAGGGTCGTCACAGATACGCAGTATTTT. As protein: CASSSDRVVTDTQYF. The variable domain in full, with the rest retrieved from reference TRBV7-6 and TRBJ2-3, is GAGVSQSPRYKVTKRGQDVALRCDPISGHVSLYWYRQALGQGPEFLTYFNYEAQQDKSGLPNDRFSAERPEGSISTLTIQRTEQRDSAMYRCASSSDRVVTDTQYFGPGTRLTVL.

The chain recombines TRBV14 with TRBJ2-7; D is possibly TRBD1 (5 bases). Germline V CDR1 and CDR2: SGHDN, FVKESK. The V gene lost 8 bases and the J gene lost 0 bases, with 17 bases spanning the gap. The CDR3 is 15 residues long. This CDR3 is CASRRTDKNSYEQYF. The DNA of the CDR3 is TGTGCCAGCCGGAGAACGGACAAAAACTCCTACGAGCAGTACTTC.

This clone has just one count. This sequence joins TRBV2 and TRBJ1-6; D is unresolved. This CDR3 contains 15 residues. Germline CDR1 reads SNHLY; CDR2 reads FYNNEI. Trimming removed 5 bases at V and 0 bases at J, with 8 bases between. The CDR3 DNA sequence: TGTGCCAGCAGTACCAGGTTCTCCTATAATTCACCCCTCCACTTT. Its translation: CASSTRFSYNSPLHF.

CDR3 region: CASSYSPDKDSPLHF. Here the CDR3 DNA reads TGTGCCAGCAGTTACTCACCCGACAAAGACTCACCCCTCCACTTT. The chain combines TRBV6-2 or TRBV6-3 with TRBJ1-6; no clear D gene. V dropped 0 bases and J dropped 10 bases, with 13 bases sitting between them. Germline V gene data show CDR1 as MNHEY and CDR2 as SVGEGT. The CDR3 runs 15 residues.

V gene TRBV5-5 combines with J gene TRBJ1-5; perhaps TRBD1 as D (6 bases). The CDR3 has 13 residues. Trimming removed 0 bases at V and 5 bases at J, with 6 bases between. Germline V gives CDR1 SGHKS, CDR2 YYEKEE (reference sequence). The CDR3 is CASSLGTDQPQHF. CDR3 coding DNA: TGTGCCAGCAGCTTGGGGACAGATCAGCCCCAGCATTTT.

The V call is TRBV7-2, the J call TRBJ1-5; unclear D gene. The ends were cut back, 1 base at V and 11 bases at J, with 12 bases in the middle. In germline, CDR1 is SGHTA, CDR2 FQGNSA. The CDR3 consists of 13 residues. The chain's CDR3 is CASSLEAGLAQHF. The CDR3 nucleotides are TGTGCCAGCAGCTTAGAAGCGGGTCTAGCCCAGCATTTT.

This clone has a single count. This chain uses TRBV5-4 with TRBJ2-7, with 8 positions matching TRBD2. V shed 4 bases and J 3 bases; nucleotides not matched to a gene: 12. Per the germline V gene, CDR1 is SGHNT and CDR2 is YYREEE (reference sequence). The CDR3 runs to 16 residues. The CDR3 sequence: CASSTAVVAGSYEQYF. CDR3 bases: TGTGCCAGCAGCACAGCGGTGGTAGCGGGAAGCTACGAGCAGTACTTC.